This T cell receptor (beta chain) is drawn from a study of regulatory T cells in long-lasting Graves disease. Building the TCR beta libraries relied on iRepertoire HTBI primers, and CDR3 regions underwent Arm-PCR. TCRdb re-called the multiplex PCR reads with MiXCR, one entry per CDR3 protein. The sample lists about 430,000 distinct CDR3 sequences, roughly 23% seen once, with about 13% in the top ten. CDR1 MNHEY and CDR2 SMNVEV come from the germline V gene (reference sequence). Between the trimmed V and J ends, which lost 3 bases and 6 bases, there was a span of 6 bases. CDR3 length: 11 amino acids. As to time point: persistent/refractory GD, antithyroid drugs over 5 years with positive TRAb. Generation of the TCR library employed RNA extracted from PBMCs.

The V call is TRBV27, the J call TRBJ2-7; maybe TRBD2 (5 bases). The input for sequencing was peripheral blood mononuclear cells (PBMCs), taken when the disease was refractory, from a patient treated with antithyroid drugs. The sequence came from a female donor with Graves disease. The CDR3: CASSFGVEQYF. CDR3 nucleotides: TGTGCCAGCAGTTTCGGGGTCGAGCAGTACTTC.